One and the same sample provided the 27 T cell receptor beta chains below, sequenced in a study of OX40 agonist ivuxolimab in advanced cancers. Here immunoSEQ multiplex PCR was the method, and the copy in TCRdb shows in-frame clones only, minus some. The table shows 60,000 to 70,000 clones, with roughly four fifths occurring only once. Sequenced here: CD4+ or CD8+ T cells sorted from blood, sampled in a trial of the OX40 agonist ivuxolimab. The source of these receptors is an adult with an advanced solid tumor such as melanoma, head and neck, liver or kidney cancer.

This sequence joins TRBV6-1 and TRBJ1-1; D gene uncertain. V lost 5 bases to trimming and J lost 1 base, with 8 bases between them. CDR3 length: 13 residues. Per germline, CDR1 MNHNS and CDR2 SASEGT. The CDR3 DNA sequence: TGTGCCAGCAGTCCCTCAGGGAACACTGAAGCTTTCTTT. Protein sequence: CASSPSGNTEAFF.

A few counts support this clone. CDR3 residues: CASSLSLAGDYEKLFF. DNA for the CDR3: TGTGCCAGCAGCTTAAGCCTGGCAGGGGATTATGAAAAACTGTTTTTT. The gene calls are TRBV7-6 and TRBJ1-4, with D possibly being TRBD1 (6 bases). Germline V gives CDR1 SGHVS, CDR2 FNYEAQ. This CDR3 contains 16 residues. Trimming removed 2 bases from V and 6 bases from J, with 16 bases in between.

The genes are TRBV10-3 and TRBJ2-1; 9 bases agree with TRBD2. Per germline, CDR1 ENHRY and CDR2 SYGVKD. V gave up 8 bases and J gave up 9 bases; unmatched junction bases: 8. The CDR3 consists of 13 residues. CDR3 in amino acids: CAIGYETSGEQFF. The CDR3 DNA reads TGTGCCATCGGTTACGAGACTAGCGGTGAGCAGTTCTTC.

The chain employs TRBV19 and TRBJ2-3; 8 bases map to TRBD1. The CDR3 totals 16 residues. CDR1 and CDR2 (germline): LNHDA, SQIVND (reference sequence). The V and J ends lost 5 bases and 4 bases, in that order; junction bases with no gene match: 11. As DNA, the CDR3 is TGTGCCAGTAGTGGAAAACAGGGGGTGGTGGCAGATACGCAGTATTTT. Amino acid sequence: CASSGKQGVVADTQYF.

V and J are TRBV5-1 and TRBJ2-1; TRBD2 matches 9 bases. Per germline, CDR1 SGHRS and CDR2 YFSETQ. This CDR3 contains 16 residues. With 4 bases clipped from V and 6 bases from J, the junction kept 11 bases outside the gene matches. CDR3 amino acids: CASSRVSGSFGNEQFF. The CDR3 nucleotides are TGCGCCAGCAGCCGCGTTAGCGGGAGTTTTGGCAATGAGCAGTTCTTC.

V usage is TRBV10-3 and J usage is TRBJ2-1; D is unresolved. The CDR3 length is 14 residues. The V gene's germline CDR1 is ENHRY and CDR2 SYGVKD. The V end was cut by 4 bases, the J end by 2 bases, with 9 bases between. In DNA, the CDR3 is TGTGCCATCAGTGTGAACACCGCCTACAATGAGCAGTTCTTC. This encodes CAISVNTAYNEQFF.

J is TRBJ2-1 and V is TRBV13, with 8 nucleotides matching TRBD2. Trimming removed 2 bases from V and 5 bases from J; junction bases left unmatched: 11. Germline V gives CDR1 PRHDT, CDR2 FYEKMQ (reference sequence). This CDR3 is 17 amino acids long. The CDR3 spells CASSLYRGGVAHNEQFF. The CDR3 DNA reads TGTGCCAGCAGCTTATACCGGGGGGGAGTGGCCCACAATGAGCAGTTCTTC.

The chain links TRBV18 to TRBJ2-1; TRBD2 agrees at 10 bases. The ends lost 3 bases at V and 7 bases at J; junction bases unmatched: 3. Germline V gene lookup returns CDR1 KGHSH and CDR2 LQKENI. The CDR3 runs to 14 residues. CDR3 in amino acids: CASSPSSGSNEQFF. CDR3 nucleotide sequence: TGTGCCAGCTCACCGTCTAGCGGGAGTAATGAGCAGTTCTTC.

The count of this clone is one. The chain is built from TRBV13 and TRBJ2-7, with 9 nucleotides matching TRBD1. The CDR3 runs to 15 residues. The V segment lost 7 bases and the J segment 0 bases; nucleotides outside the gene matches: 7. Germline V gives CDR1 PRHDT, CDR2 FYEKMQ (reference sequence). The CDR3: CASKQGASGSYEQYF. The CDR3 bases are TGTGCCAGCAAACAGGGGGCTAGCGGCTCCTACGAGCAGTACTTC.

The CDR3 DNA follows: TGTGCCAGCAGCCAAGCAAGAGCGCCCACGTTCACCGGGGAGCTGTTTTTT. It encodes CASSQARAPTFTGELFF. J is TRBJ2-2 and V is TRBV14; D is unresolved. CDR3 length: 17 residues. Germline assignment: CDR1 SGHDN and CDR2 FVKESK. Deletions cut 1 base from V and 4 bases from J, with 16 bases between.

The chain uses TRBV29-1 and TRBJ1-1, with TRBD1 matching 7 bases. V lost 7 bases to trimming and J lost 3 bases; unmatched junction nucleotides: 8. Germline CDR1 and CDR2: SQVTM and ANQGSEA. The CDR3 is 13 amino acids. DNA for the CDR3: TGCAGCGCCGCCGGGACAGCGTACACTGAAGCTTTCTTT. It codes for CSAAGTAYTEAFF. Full variable domain (outside the CDR3, taken from reference TRBV29-1 and TRBJ1-1): SAVISQKPSRDICQRGTSLTIQCQVDSQVTMMFWYRQQPGQSLTLIATANQGSEATYESGFVIDKFPISRPNLTFSTLTVSNMSPEDSSIYLCSAAGTAYTEAFFGQGTRLTVV.

The chain has TRBV10-3 and TRBJ2-2; 7 nucleotides agree with TRBD2. V shed 0 bases and J 5 bases; nucleotides not matched to a gene: 3. Per the germline V gene, CDR1 is ENHRY and CDR2 is SYGVKD. The CDR3 totals 15 residues. CDR3 nucleotides: TGTGCCATCAGTGAGTCGACGGGAGGAACCGGGGAGCTGTTTTTT. Its protein is CAISESTGGTGELFF.

This clone was seen once. J is TRBJ1-4 and V is TRBV28; D is ambiguous. The CDR3 length is 17 residues. Germline CDR1 reads MDHEN; CDR2 reads SYDVKM. The germline V and J ends were trimmed by 4 bases and 0 bases, with 15 bases remaining between them. In nucleotides, the CDR3 is TGTGCCAGCAGTTCCCCCGCAGGCGTAGCAACTAATGAAAAACTGTTTTTT. Protein: CASSSPAGVATNEKLFF. Drawing the rest from reference TRBV28 and TRBJ1-4, the complete variable domain is DVKVTQSSRYLVKRTGEKVFLECVQDMDHENMFWYRQDPGLGLRLIYFSYDVKMKEKGDIPEGYSVSREKKERFSLILESASTNQTSMYLCASSSPAGVATNEKLFFGSGTQLSVL.

The DNA for the CDR3 is TGTGCCAGCAGTTCCTATGCCGCCAGGGACGGGAAATACACTGAAGCTTTCTTT. This encodes CASSSYAARDGKYTEAFF. This chain connects TRBV27 to TRBJ1-1; tentative D call: TRBD1 (5 bases). Germline-derived CDR1 and CDR2 are MNHEY and SMNVEV (reference sequence). The V end was cut by 4 bases, the J end by 3 bases, with 24 bases between. The CDR3 is 18 amino acids.

The genes are TRBV5-1 and TRBJ2-2; D is uncertain. The length of the CDR3 is 15 residues. The ends were cut back, 4 bases at V and 6 bases at J, with 16 bases in the middle. Germline lookup yields CDR1 SGHRS and CDR2 YFSETQ. The CDR3 protein is CASSPARGPSGELFF. CDR3 bases: TGCGCCAGCAGCCCGGCTAGAGGTCCCTCCGGGGAGCTGTTTTTT.

The table lists this clone with a count of one. This chain joins TRBV13 and TRBJ2-7, with D hard to call. Germline lookup yields CDR1 PRHDT and CDR2 FYEKMQ (reference sequence). V lost 1 base to trimming and J lost 3 bases, with 13 bases between them. The CDR3 length is 15 residues. CDR3 sequence reads: CASSLEFGRGYEQYF. CDR3 in DNA: TGTGCCAGCAGCTTAGAGTTTGGGCGCGGCTACGAGCAGTACTTC.

The chain carries TRBV2 and TRBJ1-4, with D possibly TRBD1 on 5 matching bases. Germline values: CDR1 SNHLY, CDR2 FYNNEI. Trimming removed 6 bases from V and 4 bases from J, with 15 bases in between. The CDR3 is 15 residues long. CDR3 in DNA: TGTGCCAGCAGCGAATCGGGGCAATTTAATGAAAAACTGTTTTTT. Its protein product is CASSESGQFNEKLFF. Full variable domain (outside the CDR3, taken from reference TRBV2 and TRBJ1-4): EPEVTQTPSHQVTQMGQEVILRCVPISNHLYFYWYRQILGQKVEFLVSFYNNEISEKSEIFDDQFSVERPDGSNFTLKIRSTKLEDSAMYFCASSESGQFNEKLFFGSGTQLSVL.

This clone has more than one count but fewer than ten. The genes are TRBV2 and TRBJ2-7; 7 bases align to TRBD2. V lost 4 bases and J lost 3; bases outside the gene matches: 6. The CDR3 has 14 amino acids. Germline V lookup: CDR1 SNHLY, CDR2 FYNNEI. CDR3 sequence reads: CASSATSLDYEQYF. DNA for the CDR3: TGTGCCAGCAGTGCGACTAGCCTCGACTACGAGCAGTACTTC.

In its sample, this clone was seen once. V usage is TRBV6-1 and J usage is TRBJ1-5; TRBD1 agrees at 7 bases. The germline V gene has CDR1 MNHNS and CDR2 SASEGT. V lost 5 bases, J lost 4 bases, and 8 bases stayed unmatched. The length of the CDR3 is 15 residues. In DNA form, the CDR3 reads TGTGCCAGCAGTATACAGGACAGGCAAAATCAGCCCCAGCATTTT. Its protein is CASSIQDRQNQPQHF.

In nucleotides, the CDR3 is TGTGCCGCCCGACAGGGTATCGATGAAAAACTGTTTTTT. Amino acid sequence: CAARQGIDEKLFF. This sequence joins TRBV6-6 and TRBJ1-4, with TRBD1 matching 7 bases. Germline V gene lookup returns CDR1 MNHNY and CDR2 SVGAGI (reference sequence). Germline trimming cut 11 bases from V and 6 bases from J; bases unmatched to any gene: 9. CDR3 length: 13 residues.

This clone was detected a few times. The chain joins TRBV25-1 to TRBJ1-5; D remains unclear. CDR3 length: 12 residues. V was cut by 10 bases and J by 5 bases, with 12 bases left in between. The germline V gene encodes CDR1 MGHDK and CDR2 SYGVNS. The CDR3 here is CATPNGDQPQHF. CDR3 DNA sequence: TGTGCCACCCCCAACGGGGATCAGCCCCAGCATTTT.

This clone was recorded only once. The chain is built from TRBV7-2 and TRBJ2-3, with 7 bases lining up with TRBD2. Looked up from germline, CDR1 is SGHTA and CDR2 is FQGNSA. The CDR3 has 14 amino acids. V shed 3 bases and J 5 bases; nucleotides not matched to a gene: 5. The CDR3, as DNA: TGTGCCAGCAGCTTCTCTAGCGGAGGAGATACGCAGTATTTT. Protein: CASSFSSGGDTQYF.

The chain carries TRBV19 and TRBJ1-1; 7 nucleotides line up with TRBD1. CDR1 is LNHDA and CDR2 is SQIVND in the germline V gene (reference sequence). The CDR3 length is 13 residues. V was pared by 9 bases and J by 4 bases, with 8 bases of the junction left unmatched. Written as DNA, the CDR3 is TGTGCCAGCGAGACAAACAGGGGCACTGAAGCTTTCTTT. Translated, it gives CASETNRGTEAFF.

This rearrangement joins TRBV7-8 to TRBJ2-7; perhaps TRBD1 as D (5 bases). Deletions cut 2 bases from V and 6 bases from J, with 11 bases between. The CDR3 extends over 13 amino acids. Germline V gives CDR1 SGHVS, CDR2 FQNEAQ. Here the CDR3 reads CASSLRAGFEQYF. The CDR3 DNA reads as TGTGCCAGCAGCTTAAGGGCAGGGTTCGAGCAGTACTTC.

The rearrangement joins TRBV6-6 to TRBJ2-7, with D hard to call. This CDR3 is 14 amino acids long. V gave up 0 bases and J gave up 4 bases, with 10 bases separating them. In germline, CDR1 is MNHNY, CDR2 SVGAGI (reference sequence). Here the CDR3 reads CASSYSSNTYEQYF. DNA for the CDR3: TGTGCCAGCAGTTACTCGTCGAACACATACGAGCAGTACTTC.

V usage is TRBV28 and J usage is TRBJ2-7; D remains unclear. Germline V gives CDR1 MDHEN, CDR2 SYDVKM. V gave up 2 bases and J gave up 3 bases, with 5 bases separating them. This CDR3 comprises 12 residues. This chain's CDR3 is CASSLGRYEQYF. In DNA form, the CDR3 reads TGTGCCAGCAGTTTAGGGCGCTACGAGCAGTACTTC. Full variable domain (remainder filled in from reference TRBV28 and TRBJ2-7): DVKVTQSSRYLVKRTGEKVFLECVQDMDHENMFWYRQDPGLGLRLIYFSYDVKMKEKGDIPEGYSVSREKKERFSLILESASTNQTSMYLCASSLGRYEQYFGPGTRLTVT.

The chain employs TRBV7-2 and TRBJ2-7, with D unclear. The length of the CDR3 is 12 residues. Trimming took 5 bases from V and 8 from J, leaving 13 bases between them. The germline CDR1 and CDR2 sequences are SGHTA and FQGNSA. CDR3 in amino acids: CASSAQNSKQYF. In DNA form, the CDR3 reads TGTGCCAGCAGCGCTCAAAATTCGAAGCAGTACTTC.